This T cell receptor (beta chain) was identified during a study of blood T cell repertoires in COVID-19. Study in general: Specimens from acute and convalescent COVID-19 originated in the United States, Italy and Spain. In each case, the material was cDNA or gDNA derived from T cells, B-cell-depleted T cells, or PBMCs.

Recruited during active infection, patients (from Seattle) were subsequently followed longitudinally. In the authors' methods: Nucleated cell number was recorded as an estimate derived from reference gene primer amplification. Only in-frame clones appear in the TCRdb table, and some are missing; sequencing was by immunoSEQ multiplex PCR. V, J and clone size are those of that table, while D and trimming were read from the DNA. Of about 270,000 clones listed, 75% to 95% were seen once; the top ten hold 2.6%. Trimming at V came to 6 bases and at J to 3 bases, leaving 10 bases not matched to a gene. This CDR3 has 16 residues. Germline values: CDR1 MNHNY, CDR2 SVGAGI (reference sequence).

This TCR was sampled from a person aged 18 to 35 with COVID-19, enrolled during active disease. Material for sequencing was peripheral blood. The rearrangement joins TRBV6-6 to TRBJ2-1; 8 nucleotides match TRBD2. The CDR3 loop is CASRLTSGSIYNEQFF. The CDR3, as DNA: TGTGCCAGCAGACTTACAAGCGGGAGTATCTACAATGAGCAGTTCTTC.